These 5 T cell receptor beta chains came from one sample sequenced in a study of glioma-infiltrating T cells after dendritic cell vaccination. Using immunoSEQ multiplex PCR, the repertoire was profiled, and TCRdb retains in-frame clones only, with some absent. The profile shows more than 30,000 clones, roughly 90% of them singletons. Specimen: blood, collected before dendritic cell vaccination. Receptor source: a human donor with glioblastoma.

The chain uses TRBV5-1 and TRBJ2-5; TRBD2 aligns across 7 bases. From germline, CDR1 is SGHRS and CDR2 YFSETQ. The trim removed 5 bases at V and 4 bases at J, leaving 11 bases unmatched. This CDR3 has 15 residues. The CDR3, as DNA: TGCGCCAGCAGGAGGGGTTCGGGGGAGGGAGAGACCCAGTACTTC. It yields the protein CASRRGSGEGETQYF.

This clone is a singleton in its sample. The genes are TRBV5-6 and TRBJ1-1; TRBD1 matches 10 bases. The length of the CDR3 is 18 residues. V lost 0 bases to trimming and J lost 0 bases; unmatched junction nucleotides: 8. Germline CDR1 reads SGHDT; CDR2 reads YYEEEE. CDR3 sequence reads: CASSLGARQGALNTEAFF. CDR3 DNA: TGTGCCAGCAGCTTGGGGGCCCGACAGGGGGCTCTGAACACTGAAGCTTTCTTT.

The chain combines TRBV2 with TRBJ2-7, with TRBD2 identical over 9 bases. Germline V gene data show CDR1 as SNHLY and CDR2 as FYNNEI. With V trimmed by 4 bases and J by 1 base, 8 bases remained unmatched. CDR3 size: 16 residues. CDR3 in DNA: TGTGCCAGCAGTGGTCCTAAACTAGCGGGTTCCTACGAGCAGTACTTC. This sequence encodes CASSGPKLAGSYEQYF.

The V and J genes are TRBV5-4 and TRBJ2-4; 8 positions match TRBD2. The germline CDR1 and CDR2 sequences are SGHNT and YYREEE (reference sequence). V lost 4 bases to trimming and J lost 4 bases; unmatched junction nucleotides: 4. This CDR3 contains 14 residues. CDR3 sequence reads: CASSRRGGKNIQYF. CDR3 nucleotide sequence: TGTGCCAGCAGCCGACGGGGGGGTAAAAACATTCAGTACTTC.

This clone was counted only a few times. The chain employs TRBV30 and TRBJ1-6, with a tentative D call TRBD1 (6 bases). The CDR3 sequence is 13 residues long. In germline, CDR1 is GTSNPN, CDR2 SVGIG (reference sequence). The V end lost 2 bases, the J end lost 8 bases, and 10 bases lay between the germline ends. CDR3 sequence: CAWSIQGYSPLHF. CDR3 DNA: TGTGCCTGGAGTATCCAGGGGTATTCACCCCTCCACTTT.